In this sample, the clone carrying this T cell receptor beta chain turned up many times. RNA transcripts yielded amplified TCR beta CDR3 regions. Researchers ran a first-round RT-PCR on the TCR CDR3 using the HTBI primer set. TCRdb passed the multiplex PCR reads through MiXCR, listing each CDR3 protein once. The sample records roughly 170,000 distinct CDR3 sequences, about 9% being singletons. This sample was included in a study of T cells in Graves' hyperthyroidism and ophthalmopathy. Germline CDR1 reads SGHAT; CDR2 reads FQNNGV. CDR3 size: 12 residues. Trimming pared 1 base from V and 7 bases from J, leaving 4 bases between.

This chain uses TRBV11-2 with TRBJ1-4, with D uncertain. Sequencing was carried out using blood. This TCR derives from a woman between 18 and 29 years old with Graves' hyperthyroidism that later progressed to Graves' ophthalmopathy. Written as DNA, the CDR3 is TGTGCCAGCAGCTTAGGTGGTGAAAAACTGTTTTTT. This codes for CASSLGGEKLFF.